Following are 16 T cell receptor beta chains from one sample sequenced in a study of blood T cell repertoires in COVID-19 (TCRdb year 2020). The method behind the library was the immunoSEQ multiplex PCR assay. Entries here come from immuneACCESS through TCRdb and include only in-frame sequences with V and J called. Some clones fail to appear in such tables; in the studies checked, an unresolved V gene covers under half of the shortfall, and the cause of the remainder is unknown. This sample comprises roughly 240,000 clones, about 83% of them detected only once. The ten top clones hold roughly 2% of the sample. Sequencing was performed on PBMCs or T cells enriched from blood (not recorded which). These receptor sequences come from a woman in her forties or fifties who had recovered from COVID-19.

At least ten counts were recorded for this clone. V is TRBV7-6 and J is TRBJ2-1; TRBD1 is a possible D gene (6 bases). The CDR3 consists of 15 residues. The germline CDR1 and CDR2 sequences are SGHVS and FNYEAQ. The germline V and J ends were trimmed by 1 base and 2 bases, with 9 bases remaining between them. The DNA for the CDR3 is TGTGCCAGCAGCTTAGTCAGGGGACCCTACAATGAGCAGTTCTTC. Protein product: CASSLVRGPYNEQFF.

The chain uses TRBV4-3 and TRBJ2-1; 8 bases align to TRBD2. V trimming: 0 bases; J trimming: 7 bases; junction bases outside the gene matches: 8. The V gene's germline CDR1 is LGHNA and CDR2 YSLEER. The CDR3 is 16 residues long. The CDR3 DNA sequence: TGCGCCAGCAGCCAAGAGGGGCGGGGGGCCCTAAATGAGCAGTTCTTC. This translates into CASSQEGRGALNEQFF.

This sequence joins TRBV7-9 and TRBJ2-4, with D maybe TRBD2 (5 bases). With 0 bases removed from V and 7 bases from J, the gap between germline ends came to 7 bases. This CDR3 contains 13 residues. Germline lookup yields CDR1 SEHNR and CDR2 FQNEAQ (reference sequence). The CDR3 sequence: CASSLALGNIQYF. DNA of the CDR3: TGTGCCAGCAGCTTAGCACTAGGTAACATTCAGTACTTC.

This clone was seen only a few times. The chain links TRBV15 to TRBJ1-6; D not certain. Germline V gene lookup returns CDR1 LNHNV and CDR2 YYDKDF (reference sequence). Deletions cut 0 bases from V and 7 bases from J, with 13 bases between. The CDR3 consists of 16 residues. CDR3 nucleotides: TGTGCCACCAGCAGAGATCCCCAGCCGGGGAATTCACCCCTCCACTTT. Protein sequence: CATSRDPQPGNSPLHF.

The CDR3 is CASSSYPGLASHEQYF. DNA for the CDR3: TGTGCCAGCAGCTCCTATCCTGGACTAGCTAGTCACGAGCAGTACTTC. The chain combines TRBV7-9 with TRBJ2-7, with TRBD2 matching 8 bases. V lost 4 bases and J lost 5; bases outside the gene matches: 13. The CDR3 contains 16 residues. Germline-derived CDR1 and CDR2 are SEHNR and FQNEAQ (reference sequence).

The CDR3 coding sequence is TGTGCCAGCAGCTTGGCCTCACTAGGTGGCGAGCAGTACTTC. It encodes CASSLASLGGEQYF. The chain links TRBV5-4 to TRBJ2-7; D possibly corresponds to TRBD2 (5 bases). The germline V gene encodes CDR1 SGHNT and CDR2 YYREEE (reference sequence). This CDR3 spans 14 amino acids. Trimming stripped 0 bases from V and 6 bases from J, with 13 bases between. Full variable domain (remainder filled in from reference TRBV5-4 and TRBJ2-7): ETGVTQSPTHLIKTRGQQVTLRCSSQSGHNTVSWYQQALGQGPQFIFQYYREEENGRGNFPPRFSGLQFPNYSSELNVNALELDDSALYLCASSLASLGGEQYFGPGTRLTVT.

The CDR3 sequence: CASSLVGGISYEQYF. DNA of the CDR3: TGTGCCAGCAGCTTAGTGGGCGGGATCTCCTACGAGCAGTACTTC. This sequence joins TRBV7-9 and TRBJ2-7; D possibly corresponds to TRBD2 (6 bases). The V and J ends lost 1 base and 0 bases respectively, with 10 bases between them. CDR1 and CDR2 from the germline V gene are SEHNR and FQNEAQ (reference sequence). The CDR3 covers 15 residues. Full variable domain (rest looked up from reference TRBV7-9 and TRBJ2-7): DTGVSQNPRHKITKRGQNVTFRCDPISEHNRLYWYRQTLGQGPEFLTYFQNEAQLEKSRLLSDRFSAERPKGSFSTLEIQRTEQGDSAMYLCASSLVGGISYEQYFGPGTRLTVT.

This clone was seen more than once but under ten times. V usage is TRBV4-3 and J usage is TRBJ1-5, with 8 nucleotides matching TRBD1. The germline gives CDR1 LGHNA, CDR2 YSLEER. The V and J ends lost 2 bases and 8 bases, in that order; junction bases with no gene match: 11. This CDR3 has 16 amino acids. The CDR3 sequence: CASSQSAGQGGEPQHF. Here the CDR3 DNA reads TGCGCCAGCAGCCAATCGGCCGGACAGGGAGGAGAGCCCCAGCATTTT.

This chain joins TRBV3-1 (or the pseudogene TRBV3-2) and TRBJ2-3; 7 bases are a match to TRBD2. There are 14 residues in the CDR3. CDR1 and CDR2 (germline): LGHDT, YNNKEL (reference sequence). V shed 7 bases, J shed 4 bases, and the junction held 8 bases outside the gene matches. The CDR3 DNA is TGTGCCAGCACTCTTATAGCGGGTGCAGATACGCAGTATTTT. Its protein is CASTLIAGADTQYF.

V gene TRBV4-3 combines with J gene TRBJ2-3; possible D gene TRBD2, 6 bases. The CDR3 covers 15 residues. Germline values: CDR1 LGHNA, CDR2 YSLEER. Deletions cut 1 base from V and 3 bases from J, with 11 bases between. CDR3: CASSQGGTATDTQYF. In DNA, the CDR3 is TGCGCCAGCAGCCAAGGGGGGACTGCGACAGATACGCAGTATTTT.

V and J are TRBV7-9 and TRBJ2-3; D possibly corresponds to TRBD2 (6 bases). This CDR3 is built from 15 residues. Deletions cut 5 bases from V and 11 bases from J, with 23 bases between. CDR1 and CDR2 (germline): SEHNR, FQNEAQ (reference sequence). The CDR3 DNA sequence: TGTGCCAGCAGCACATCAGGTCGGGGGTTGAGGGAGCAGTATTTT. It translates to CASSTSGRGLREQYF. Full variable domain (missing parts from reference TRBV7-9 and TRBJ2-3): DTGVSQNPRHKITKRGQNVTFRCDPISEHNRLYWYRQTLGQGPEFLTYFQNEAQLEKSRLLSDRFSAERPKGSFSTLEIQRTEQGDSAMYLCASSTSGRGLREQYFGPGTRLTVL.

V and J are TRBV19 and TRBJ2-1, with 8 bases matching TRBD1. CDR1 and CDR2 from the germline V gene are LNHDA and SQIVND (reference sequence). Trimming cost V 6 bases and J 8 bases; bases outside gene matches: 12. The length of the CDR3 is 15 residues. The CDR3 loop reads CASSGQGRTVDEQFF. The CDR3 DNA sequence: TGTGCCAGTAGCGGACAGGGCCGAACGGTCGATGAGCAGTTCTTC.

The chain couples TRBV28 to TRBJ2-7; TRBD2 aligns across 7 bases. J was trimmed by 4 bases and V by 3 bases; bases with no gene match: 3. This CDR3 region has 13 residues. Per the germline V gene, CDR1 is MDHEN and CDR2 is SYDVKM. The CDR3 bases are TGTGCCAGCAGTTTGTGGGAGGGTTACGAGCAGTACTTC. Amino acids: CASSLWEGYEQYF.

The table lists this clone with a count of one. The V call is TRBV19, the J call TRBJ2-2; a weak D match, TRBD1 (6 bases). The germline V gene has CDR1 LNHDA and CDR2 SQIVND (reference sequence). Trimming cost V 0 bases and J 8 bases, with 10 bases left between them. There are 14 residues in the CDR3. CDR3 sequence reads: CASSIDTGFGELFF. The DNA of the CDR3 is TGTGCCAGTAGTATAGATACAGGGTTTGGGGAGCTGTTTTTT. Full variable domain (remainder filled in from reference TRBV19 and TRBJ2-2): DGGITQSPKYLFRKEGQNVTLSCEQNLNHDAMYWYRQDPGQGLRLIYYSQIVNDFQKGDIAEGYSVSREKKESFPLTVTSAQKNPTAFYLCASSIDTGFGELFFGEGSRLTVL.

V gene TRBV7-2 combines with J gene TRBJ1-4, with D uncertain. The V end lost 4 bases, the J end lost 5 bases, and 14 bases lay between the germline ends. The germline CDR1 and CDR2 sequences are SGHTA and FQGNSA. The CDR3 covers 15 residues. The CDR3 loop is CASSSAGNPNEKLFF. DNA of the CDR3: TGTGCCAGCAGCTCGGCCGGGAATCCAAATGAAAAACTGTTTTTT.

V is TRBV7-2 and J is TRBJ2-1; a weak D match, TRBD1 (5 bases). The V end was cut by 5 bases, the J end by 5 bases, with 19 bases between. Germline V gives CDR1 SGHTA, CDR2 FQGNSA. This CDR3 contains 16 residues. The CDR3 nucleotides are TGTGCCAGCAGCAGTTTCTCCGGACACCTAAACAATGAGCAGTTCTTC. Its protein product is CASSSFSGHLNNEQFF. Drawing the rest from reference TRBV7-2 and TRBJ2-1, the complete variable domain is GAGVSQSPSNKVTEKGKDVELRCDPISGHTALYWYRQSLGQGLEFLIYFQGNSAPDKSGLPSDRFSAERTGGSVSTLTIQRTQQEDSAVYLCASSSFSGHLNNEQFFGPGTRLTVL.